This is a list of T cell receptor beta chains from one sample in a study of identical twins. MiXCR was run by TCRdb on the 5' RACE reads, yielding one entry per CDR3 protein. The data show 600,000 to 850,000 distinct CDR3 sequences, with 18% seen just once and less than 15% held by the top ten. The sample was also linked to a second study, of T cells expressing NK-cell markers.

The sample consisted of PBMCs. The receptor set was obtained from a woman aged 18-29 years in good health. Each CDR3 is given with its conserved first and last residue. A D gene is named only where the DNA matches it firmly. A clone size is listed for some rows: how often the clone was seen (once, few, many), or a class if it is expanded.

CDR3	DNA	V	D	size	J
CASSLMTPNYEQYF	TGTGCCAGCAGCTTAATGACACCCAACTACGAGCAGTACTTC	TRBV7-2	.	once	TRBJ2-7
CASSLAGSDQETQYF	TGCGCCAGCAGCTTGGCCGGCTCAGACCAAGAGACCCAGTACTTC	TRBV5-1	.	.	TRBJ2-5
CASSLSSGGALPNYGYTF	TGTGCCAGCAGCTTATCATCGGGGGGGGCACTACCGAACTATGGCTACACCTTC	TRBV5-4	.	many	TRBJ1-2
CASCWTSGSYNEQFF	TGCGCCAGCTGCTGGACTAGCGGGTCCTACAATGAGCAGTTCTTC	TRBV5-1	TRBD2	.	TRBJ2-1
CASSPTVGEQYF	TGTGCCAGCAGCCCCACGGTCGGGGAGCAGTACTTC	TRBV7-9	.	.	TRBJ2-7
CASSQESSYISDTQYF	TGCGCCAGCAGCCAAGAAAGCAGCTACATCTCAGATACGCAGTATTTT	TRBV4-1	.	.	TRBJ2-3
CASSPQILNTGELFF	TGTGCCAGCAGTCCGCAGATTCTGAACACCGGGGAGCTGTTTTTT	TRBV12-3/TRBV12-4	.	.	TRBJ2-2
CASSLPRGLANYGYTF	TGTGCCAGCAGCTTGCCCCGGGGATTAGCTAACTATGGCTACACCTTC	TRBV9	.	.	TRBJ1-2
CSARDRLGMETQYF	TGCAGTGCTAGAGACCGACTTGGGATGGAGACCCAGTACTTC	TRBV20-1	.	few	TRBJ2-5
CASSEVSNPSDTQYF	TGCGCCAGCAGCGAAGTCTCCAACCCGTCGGATACGCAGTATTTT	TRBV5-1	.	.	TRBJ2-3
CASSVAGDEQFF	TGTGCCAGCAGCGTAGCAGGTGATGAGCAGTTCTTC	TRBV9	.	few	TRBJ2-1
CASSLDTYEQYF	TGTGCCAGCAGCTTAGACACCTACGAGCAGTACTTC	TRBV7-9	.	many	TRBJ2-7
CSASVGPGANEQFF	TGCAGTGCTAGTGTAGGACCGGGAGCCAATGAGCAGTTCTTC	TRBV20-1	.	.	TRBJ2-1
CASSSRDRAEAFF	TGTGCCAGCAGCTCCCGGGACAGGGCTGAAGCTTTCTTT	TRBV7-4	TRBD1	.	TRBJ1-1
CASSWGLGSYEQYF	TGTGCCAGCAGTTGGGGACTGGGCTCCTACGAGCAGTACTTC	TRBV12-3/TRBV12-4	.	many	TRBJ2-7
CATSDSMKVEQFF	TGTGCCACCAGTGACTCCATGAAGGTCGAGCAGTTCTTC	TRBV24-1	.	few	TRBJ2-1
CASSGTSGRNTGELFF	TGTGCCAGCAGCGGTACTAGCGGGAGGAACACCGGGGAGCTGTTTTTT	TRBV9	TRBD2	few	TRBJ2-2
CASSLNRLAGVYEQYF	TGTGCCAGCAGCTTAAACCGACTAGCGGGAGTCTACGAGCAGTACTTC	TRBV11-2	TRBD2	many	TRBJ2-7
CASSSSPSSGPYNEQFF	TGTGCCAGCAGTTCCTCCCCCTCTAGCGGACCCTACAATGAGCAGTTCTTC	TRBV12-3/TRBV12-4	TRBD2	few	TRBJ2-1
CSVEDSKVYGYTF	TGCAGCGTTGAAGATTCGAAGGTTTATGGCTACACCTTC	TRBV29-1	.	few	TRBJ1-2
CSVLLSSGANVLTF	TGCAGCGTTCTATTGAGCTCTGGGGCCAACGTCCTGACTTTC	TRBV29-1	.	.	TRBJ2-6
CASSLDWLAANTGELFF	TGTGCCAGCAGCTTAGATTGGCTAGCGGCCAACACCGGGGAGCTGTTTTTT	TRBV7-7	TRBD2	.	TRBJ2-2
CASSPRQAGYGYTF	TGTGCCAGCAGTCCACGACAGGCCGGCTATGGCTACACCTTC	TRBV12-3/TRBV12-4	.	many	TRBJ1-2
CSAHSGGPRDTQYF	TGCAGTGCTCATAGCGGGGGACCTCGGGATACGCAGTATTTT	TRBV20-1	TRBD2	.	TRBJ2-3
CSARPRGAASYNEQFF	TGCAGTGCTCGCCCCAGGGGGGCTGCGTCCTACAATGAGCAGTTCTTC	TRBV20-1	.	.	TRBJ2-1
CSASPGDGSYEQYF	TGCAGTGCTAGCCCCGGGGACGGCTCCTACGAGCAGTACTTC	TRBV20-1	.	few	TRBJ2-7
CASSYRAGAEIGQFF	TGTGCCAGCAGTTACCGGGCGGGAGCAGAAATCGGGCAGTTCTTC	TRBV6-5	TRBD2	few	TRBJ2-1
CASSLGHWPPFNQPQHF	TGTGCCAGCAGCCTAGGACACTGGCCACCCTTCAATCAGCCCCAGCATTTT	TRBV3-1	.	.	TRBJ1-5
CSTPGRGVPGELFF	TGCAGCACCCCAGGTCGAGGGGTCCCCGGGGAGCTGTTTTTT	TRBV20-1	.	once	TRBJ2-2
CASSLGHSNPNTEAFF	TGCGCCAGCAGCTTGGGCCACTCTAACCCGAACACTGAAGCTTTCTTT	TRBV5-1	.	.	TRBJ1-1
CADGREGGWETQYF	TGTGCCGACGGTCGGGAGGGCGGTTGGGAGACCCAGTACTTC	TRBV6-1	TRBD2	.	TRBJ2-5
CSAREGQGAGRNEQFF	TGCAGTGCTAGAGAAGGTCAGGGAGCGGGAAGGAATGAGCAGTTCTTC	TRBV20-1	TRBD2	few	TRBJ2-1
CASMQTGGEQFF	TGCGCCAGCATGCAAACAGGGGGTGAGCAGTTCTTC	TRBV4-3	TRBD1	.	TRBJ2-1
CASSYLGTGQETQYF	TGTGCCAGCAGTTACTTAGGGACAGGTCAAGAGACCCAGTACTTC	TRBV6-5	TRBD1	.	TRBJ2-5
CASSMKVREQYF	TGTGCCAGCAGCATGAAGGTACGGGAGCAGTACTTC	TRBV13	.	.	TRBJ2-7
CASSQVPVGEQFF	TGCGCCAGCAGCCAAGTCCCAGTGGGGGAGCAGTTCTTC	TRBV4-1	.	.	TRBJ2-1
CAISGTGTKYEQYF	TGTGCCATCAGTGGAACCGGGACAAAATACGAGCAGTACTTC	TRBV10-3	.	.	TRBJ2-7
CASSPPKGQGPNEQFF	TGTGCCAGCAGTCCTCCCAAGGGACAGGGCCCCAATGAGCAGTTCTTC	TRBV11-3	TRBD1	.	TRBJ2-1
CAINRPGEGGYTF	TGTGCCATCAACCGACCCGGCGAGGGCGGCTACACCTTC	TRBV10-3	.	few	TRBJ1-2
CASSQLRGGSSYEQYF	TGCGCCAGCAGCCAATTGCGTGGCGGGAGCTCCTACGAGCAGTACTTC	TRBV4-3	TRBD2	.	TRBJ2-7
CASSFRGFGTQYF	TGTGCCAGCAGCTTCCGAGGTTTTGGGACCCAGTACTTC	TRBV7-2	.	.	TRBJ2-5
CASISPGQARGEQYF	TGTGCCAGCATAAGCCCGGGACAGGCCCGCGGGGAGCAGTACTTC	TRBV2	TRBD1	few	TRBJ2-7
CASSLEGRGRGSPLHF	TGTGCCAGCAGCTTAGAGGGCAGGGGGCGAGGATCACCCCTCCACTTT	TRBV7-2	TRBD1	many	TRBJ1-6